This T cell receptor (beta chain) was obtained from a study of T cell repertoires in cytomegalovirus infection. Study findings and constraints: Predominance within the ex vivo response was attributable to HLA-C-restricted CMV-specific TCR beta clonotypes.

A word on this clonotype: The antigen remains undetermined.

Trimming cost V 0 bases and J 3 bases; bases outside gene matches: 9. Germline assignment: CDR1 ENHRY and CDR2 SYGVKD. CDR3 size: 18 residues. TCRdb re-called the reads with MiXCR, one entry per CDR3 protein. The sample has about 890,000 distinct CDR3 sequences, roughly 30% seen once. Source: cultured CD8+ T cells from PBMCs, taken from culture after CMV antigen stimulation. The chain is built from TRBV10-3 and TRBJ1-3; 9 bases match TRBD1. This TCR came from a human donor in good health (CMV status not recorded). Some clones in this sample may be carry-over from other donors' samples. The CDR3 here is CAISESPRDRVFGNTIYF. The CDR3 DNA reads TGTGCCATCAGTGAGTCGCCCCGGGACAGGGTCTTTGGAAACACCATATATTTT.